This TCR beta chain was sequenced in a study of PD-1 blockade in mismatch repair-deficient tumors. Unmatched junction bases numbered 6, after V lost 4 bases and J lost 3 bases. The length of the CDR3 is 14 residues. Germline CDR1 reads SGDLS; CDR2 reads YYNGEE. Assay used: immunoSEQ multiplex PCR; TCRdb lists only in-frame clones, some missing. The sample comprises more than 9,500 clones, around 85% of which are singletons, and roughly a fifth rests with the top ten. As regards this clone: The antigen is unknown.

Time point: roughly 10-day in vitro stimulation with candidate neoantigen peptide 2. The TCR comes from an adult with mismatch repair-deficient cancer. Specimen: cells cultured in vitro, collected from a patient treated with pembrolizumab. V usage is TRBV9 and J usage is TRBJ1-1; 7 bases map to TRBD1. DNA of the CDR3: TGTGCCAGCAGCCACAGAGGGACAGACACTGAAGCTTTCTTT. It yields the protein CASSHRGTDTEAFF.